This T cell receptor (beta chain) originates from a study of T cell clonotyping in hematopoietic cell transplantation. Overall study context: Recipient blood drawn about 28 days pretransplant and days 30, 100, 180 after.

The CDR3 totals 13 residues. V shed 8 bases and J shed 2 bases, with 13 bases lying between them. Germline assignment: CDR1 MNHNS and CDR2 SASEGT. The study, taken as a whole, reports: Without cell sorting, CD4 versus CD8 contributions remain unresolved. Higher Inverse Simpson Index values in graft donor and pretransplant recipient predicted broader posttransplant TCR diversity. At the given depth, recipient repertoires were over 97% de novo clonotypes.

Only one count was recorded for this clone. Its antigen is as yet unknown. Sequencing was performed with immunoSEQ multiplex PCR; in TCRdb, only in-frame clones are kept and a portion is missing. Here the sample spans some 14,000 clones, 62% being singletons. This chain links TRBV6-1 with TRBJ2-7, with no clear D. The sample taken for sequencing was PBMCs. The receptor was isolated from a human donor who either received an allogeneic hematopoietic cell transplant for a myeloid malignancy or was a related donor (not recorded which). Some clones in this sample may be carry-over from other donors' samples. The CDR3 loop reads CASLDSIPYEQYF. The CDR3 DNA is TGTGCCAGCTTAGACTCCATCCCCTACGAGCAGTACTTC.